These 28 T cell receptor beta chains were all obtained from the same sample, sequenced in a study of identical twins. Using its own MiXCR run on the 5' RACE reads, TCRdb lists one record per CDR3 protein. The data show roughly 260,000 distinct CDR3 sequences, with 11% to 15% seen just once and around 9.5% held by the top ten. Sequencing input: memory (CD45RO+) T cells sorted from blood. The receptors shown here come from a woman aged 18-30 years in good health.

The gene calls are TRBV7-8 and TRBJ2-1, with TRBD2 matching 13 bases. The V gene's germline CDR1 is SGHVS and CDR2 FQNEAQ. This CDR3 has 17 amino acids. V dropped 4 bases and J dropped 4; count of bases not matched to a gene: 7. CDR3 DNA sequence: TGTGCCAGCAGCTATACCGGACTAGCGGGAGCGTACAATGAGCAGTTCTTC. Translation gives CASSYTGLAGAYNEQFF.

Only a few counts were recorded for this clonotype. The chain employs TRBV5-1 and TRBJ2-1, with D uncertain. Trimming took 7 bases from V and 3 from J, leaving 5 bases between them. Germline CDR1 and CDR2: SGHRS and YFSETQ. This CDR3 contains 11 residues. CDR3 sequence (DNA): TGCGCCAGCTCTAACTACAATGAGCAGTTCTTC. This sequence encodes CASSNYNEQFF.

DNA of the CDR3: TGCAGTGCTAGATCGGGGTCGGGACTAGCGGGTTTCTATGAGCAGTTCTTC. It encodes CSARSGSGLAGFYEQFF. J is TRBJ2-1 and V is TRBV20-1; 12 bases map to TRBD2. The CDR3 sequence is 17 residues long. Germline V gene lookup returns CDR1 DFQATT and CDR2 SNEGSKA (reference sequence). With V trimmed by 2 bases and J by 8 bases, 13 bases remained unmatched.

In this sample, this clonotype turned up a few times. CDR3 bases: TGCAGTGCAGGCCCGGGGGCCTACGAGCAGTACTTC. Protein sequence: CSAGPGAYEQYF. V and J are TRBV20-1 and TRBJ2-7; a weak D match, TRBD2 (6 bases). V lost 6 bases to trimming and J lost 2 bases, with 11 bases between them. The CDR3 is made up of 12 amino acids. Per germline, CDR1 DFQATT and CDR2 SNEGSKA (reference sequence).

The V gene is TRBV20-1, the J gene TRBJ1-3; possibly TRBD1 for D (6 bases). Germline CDR1 DFQATT, CDR2 SNEGSKA (reference sequence). Trimming removed 7 bases at V and 0 bases at J, with 16 bases between. The CDR3 runs 15 residues. The CDR3 bases are TGCAGTGTCTCACAGGGCGGGGGCTCTGGAAACACCATATATTTT. Translation: CSVSQGGGSGNTIYF.

At least ten counts were recorded for this clonotype. The V gene is TRBV12-3 or TRBV12-4, the J gene TRBJ1-5; D gene uncertain. The CDR3 consists of 13 residues. V was cut by 3 bases and J by 5 bases, with 8 bases left in between. The DNA of the CDR3 is TGTGCCAGCAGTTTGAGTCCCGATCAGCCCCAGCATTTT. It encodes CASSLSPDQPQHF.

The chain combines TRBV7-9 with TRBJ1-5; a possible D gene is TRBD1 (6 bases). The CDR3 is 15 amino acids. The V end was cut by 0 bases, the J end by 6 bases, with 12 bases between. The germline V gene encodes CDR1 SEHNR and CDR2 FQNEAQ (reference sequence). The CDR3 nucleotides read TGTGCCAGCAGCTTAGCAGGGGGTGAGGGTCAGCCCCAGCATTTT. It is translated as CASSLAGGEGQPQHF.

This clonotype came up many times. The chain is built from TRBV29-1 and TRBJ1-3, with 9 positions matching TRBD1. V lost 5 bases and J lost 3; bases outside the gene matches: 5. Germline V gene data show CDR1 as SQVTM and CDR2 as ANQGSEA. CDR3 length: 14 residues. The DNA for the CDR3 is TGCAGCGTTTGGGACAGGGCCGGTGGAAACACCATATATTTT. Amino acid sequence: CSVWDRAGGNTIYF.

This rearrangement joins TRBV5-6 to TRBJ2-7; TRBD2 aligns across 8 bases. V dropped 4 bases and J dropped 2; count of bases not matched to a gene: 2. The germline V gene encodes CDR1 SGHDT and CDR2 YYEEEE. This CDR3 has 13 amino acids. The CDR3 DNA reads as TGTGCCAGCAGCCCGGGACTAGCCTACGAGCAGTACTTC. Translating it yields CASSPGLAYEQYF.

This clonotype has ten or more counts. J is TRBJ2-5 and V is TRBV5-1; 9 nucleotides line up with TRBD1. J was trimmed by 5 bases and V by 0 bases; bases with no gene match: 5. The CDR3 has 15 residues. The germline V gene has CDR1 SGHRS and CDR2 YFSETQ. As DNA, the CDR3 is TGCGCCAGCAGCTTGGACAGGGGGCTGATGGAGACCCAGTACTTC. Its translation is CASSLDRGLMETQYF.

This clonotype showed up just a few times. The rearrangement links TRBV5-1 to TRBJ2-3; 11 bases map to TRBD2. The CDR3 consists of 15 residues. From germline, CDR1 is SGHRS and CDR2 YFSETQ. Trimming cost V 2 bases and J 4 bases; bases outside gene matches: 3. CDR3 protein: CASSFNSGGADTQYF. CDR3 nucleotides: TGCGCCAGCAGCTTCAATAGCGGGGGGGCAGATACGCAGTATTTT.

This clonotype was seen at least ten times. The chain carries TRBV29-1 and TRBJ1-1; a possible D gene is TRBD1 (6 bases). This CDR3 is 14 amino acids long. Germline V gene sequence: CDR1 SQVTM, CDR2 ANQGSEA. Trimming took 5 bases from V and 3 from J, leaving 16 bases between them. Here the CDR3 DNA reads TGCAGCGTTAGGACAGACAGGTCGGACACTGAAGCTTTCTTT. This encodes CSVRTDRSDTEAFF.

This clonotype was detected a few times. The chain carries TRBV6-1 and TRBJ2-7, with 10 nucleotides matching TRBD2. Germline CDR1 reads MNHNS; CDR2 reads SASEGT. Germline trimming cut 6 bases from V and 4 bases from J; bases unmatched to any gene: 9. The CDR3 runs 15 residues. This chain's CDR3 is CASRLAGPAEYEQYF. CDR3 DNA: TGTGCCAGCAGACTAGCGGGACCGGCGGAATACGAGCAGTACTTC.

This clonotype was seen ten or more times. The chain combines TRBV6-2 or TRBV6-3 with TRBJ2-5; no firm D call. Germline assignment: CDR1 MNHEY and CDR2 SVGEGT. The CDR3 is 14 residues long. Trimming removed 0 bases from V and 2 bases from J, with 7 bases in between. The CDR3 reads CASSYSIGQETQYF. Here the CDR3 DNA reads TGTGCCAGCAGTTACTCGATAGGTCAAGAGACCCAGTACTTC.

This clonotype came up a few times. The rearrangement uses TRBV5-4 and TRBJ1-1, with D perhaps matching TRBD1 (5 bases). V was pared by 5 bases and J by 6 bases, with 14 bases between. This CDR3 has 13 amino acids. Germline CDR1 and CDR2: SGHNT and YYREEE (reference sequence). In nucleotides, the CDR3 is TGTGCCAGCAGACGCGACAGTCTTCCTGAAGCTTTCTTT. This gives the protein CASRRDSLPEAFF. Full variable domain (missing parts from reference TRBV5-4 and TRBJ1-1): ETGVTQSPTHLIKTRGQQVTLRCSSQSGHNTVSWYQQALGQGPQFIFQYYREEENGRGNFPPRFSGLQFPNYSSELNVNALELDDSALYLCASRRDSLPEAFFGQGTRLTVV.

This clonotype turned up a few times. V is TRBV29-1 and J is TRBJ2-3; TRBD1 is a possible D gene (6 bases). Trimming left V 7 bases short and J 2 bases short, with 16 bases between. The germline gives CDR1 SQVTM, CDR2 ANQGSEA. This CDR3 region has 14 residues. CDR3 residues: CSAAKGEPTDTQYF. CDR3 nucleotide sequence: TGCAGCGCCGCGAAGGGGGAACCCACAGATACGCAGTATTTT.

This clonotype was seen repeatedly, ten times or more. The rearrangement joins TRBV6-4 to TRBJ2-1; 7 bases align to TRBD2. Germline loops: CDR1 MRHNA, CDR2 SNTAGT. With 0 bases clipped from V and 8 bases from J, the junction kept 7 bases outside the gene matches. This CDR3 has 15 residues. CDR3 loop: CASSDSGGSGDEQFF. In nucleotides, the CDR3 is TGTGCCAGCAGTGACTCCGGGGGGAGTGGTGATGAGCAGTTCTTC.

The chain has TRBV24-1 and TRBJ2-3; 7 bases are a match to TRBD2. V lost 7 bases and J lost 14; bases outside the gene matches: 14. The CDR3 is 13 amino acids. CDR1 is KGHDR and CDR2 is SFDVKD in the germline V gene. This CDR3 reads CATSPRWGGGLYF. CDR3 in DNA: TGTGCCACCAGCCCACGCTGGGGCGGGGGACTGTATTTT.

The V and J genes are TRBV3-1 and TRBJ2-7; D is ambiguous. The germline V gene has CDR1 LGHDT and CDR2 YNNKEL (reference sequence). V shed 4 bases and J shed 2 bases, with 12 bases lying between them. The CDR3 totals 14 residues. The CDR3 reads CASSPQPQTYEQYF. The CDR3 DNA sequence: TGTGCCAGCAGCCCACAGCCACAGACCTACGAGCAGTACTTC.

This sequence joins TRBV7-8 and TRBJ2-1; 7 nucleotides agree with TRBD2. J lost 4 bases, V lost 5 bases, and 8 bases had no gene match. Germline V gene lookup returns CDR1 SGHVS and CDR2 FQNEAQ. CDR3 length: 15 residues. The DNA for the CDR3 is TGTGCCAGCAGCGCCGGGACTACCGTTTACAATGAGCAGTTCTTC. Its protein is CASSAGTTVYNEQFF.

The table lists this clonotype with a few counts. The chain couples TRBV6-5 to TRBJ2-7; D not certain. Trimming took off 4 bases at V and 5 bases at J, with 15 bases between the two ends. Germline CDR1 is MNHEY and CDR2 is SVGAGI. CDR3 length: 14 residues. In DNA, the CDR3 is TGTGCCAGCAGTTGGGGTGGCGCGCCCCACGAGCAGTACTTC. Protein sequence: CASSWGGAPHEQYF.

This clonotype was recorded a few times. The V gene is TRBV6-1, the J gene TRBJ2-1; D is ambiguous. This CDR3 is built from 15 residues. Germline-derived CDR1 and CDR2 are MNHNS and SASEGT. Trimming cost V 3 bases and J 0 bases, with 9 bases left between them. CDR3 coding DNA: TGTGCCAGCAGTGAGCGGTCTAGCTCCTACAATGAGCAGTTCTTC. Its translation is CASSERSSSYNEQFF.

The chain carries TRBV20-1 and TRBJ2-1, with a possible D match to TRBD1 (6 bases). V lost 5 bases to trimming and J lost 5 bases, with 16 bases between them. Germline V lookup: CDR1 DFQATT, CDR2 SNEGSKA (reference sequence). The CDR3 length is 14 residues. The CDR3 reads CSAPRPRGHNEQFF. CDR3 DNA sequence: TGCAGTGCTCCCCGGCCCAGGGGACACAATGAGCAGTTCTTC.

This clonotype was counted only a few times. The chain joins TRBV12-3 or TRBV12-4 to TRBJ1-1, with D possibly TRBD1 on 6 matching bases. The CDR3 is 13 amino acids. With 5 bases removed from V and 4 bases from J, the gap between germline ends came to 11 bases. The CDR3 nucleotides are TGTGCCAGCAGTACAACAGGGCCCACTGAAGCTTTCTTT. Its translation: CASSTTGPTEAFF.

In this sample, this clonotype turned up many times. The gene calls are TRBV5-1 and TRBJ2-5; perhaps TRBD2 as D (6 bases). Germline loops: CDR1 SGHRS, CDR2 YFSETQ. Trimming took off 4 bases at V and 2 bases at J, with 15 bases between the two ends. The CDR3 sequence is 15 residues long. This CDR3 reads CASSIGAAGQETQYF. Here the CDR3 DNA reads TGCGCCAGCAGCATCGGGGCGGCGGGGCAAGAGACCCAGTACTTC.

This clonotype turned up a few times. The rearrangement links TRBV5-1 to TRBJ2-1, with 15 bases matching TRBD2. V lost 8 bases, J lost 7 bases, and 7 bases stayed unmatched. The CDR3 has 15 residues. Germline lookup yields CDR1 SGHRS and CDR2 YFSETQ. This CDR3 is CASGSGTSGRNEQFF. The CDR3 coding sequence is TGCGCCAGTGGCTCCGGGACTAGCGGGAGGAATGAGCAGTTCTTC.

In its sample, this clonotype was seen many times. The chain has TRBV20-1 and TRBJ1-5; 8 bases are a match to TRBD1. The length of the CDR3 is 13 residues. Germline CDR1 reads DFQATT; CDR2 reads SNEGSKA (reference sequence). Trimming took 3 bases from V and 6 from J; bases not matched to a gene: 4. CDR3 residues: CSARDRESQPQHF. CDR3 in DNA: TGCAGTGCTAGGGACAGGGAGAGTCAGCCCCAGCATTTT.

This clonotype was recorded a few times. The chain carries TRBV20-1 and TRBJ2-1; D perhaps matches TRBD1 (5 bases). The CDR3 runs to 13 residues. Germline V lookup: CDR1 DFQATT, CDR2 SNEGSKA (reference sequence). The CDR3 nucleotides read TGCACCGTAGGGGCCGATGTGGACAATGAGCAGTTCTTC. Protein sequence: CTVGADVDNEQFF.